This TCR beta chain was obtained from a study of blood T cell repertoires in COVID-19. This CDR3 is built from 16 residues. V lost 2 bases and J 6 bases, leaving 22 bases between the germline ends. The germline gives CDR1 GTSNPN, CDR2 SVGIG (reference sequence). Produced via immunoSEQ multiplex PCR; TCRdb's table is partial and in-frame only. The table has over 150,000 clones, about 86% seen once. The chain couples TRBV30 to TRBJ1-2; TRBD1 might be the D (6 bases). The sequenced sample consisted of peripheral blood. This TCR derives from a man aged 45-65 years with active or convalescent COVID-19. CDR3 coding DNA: TGTGCCTGGAGTTCCCGCCCCTACAGGGACAAGGATGGCTACACCTTC. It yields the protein CAWSSRPYRDKDGYTF.